The 17 T cell receptor beta chains below were found in one sample sequenced in a study of shared clonotypes between healthy human individuals. The method was immunoSEQ multiplex PCR; TCRdb's version includes in-frame clones alone and lacks a portion of them. Here the sample spans hundreds of thousands of clones, over 90% being singletons. Naive CD8 populations comprised CD45RO-negative cells positively selected for CCR7, excluding terminally differentiated effector memory CD45RA+ cells. Source material: naive CD8+ T cells sorted from blood. The receptors come from a man aged 30 to 45 in good health.

This clone was recorded once. CDR3 sequence (DNA): TGTGCCAGCAGCTCGGGACTAGCGGACTTGAATGAGCAGTTCTTC. This gives the protein CASSSGLADLNEQFF. The chain combines TRBV13 with TRBJ2-1; 11 nucleotides agree with TRBD2. There are 15 residues in the CDR3. V was clipped by 4 bases and J by 7 bases; unmatched bases: 6. Germline V CDR1 and CDR2: PRHDT, FYEKMQ (reference sequence).

The genes are TRBV4-1 and TRBJ2-1; D is uncertain. Germline CDR1 and CDR2: MGHRA and YSYEKL. V lost 0 bases, J lost 4 bases, and 13 bases lay in between. The CDR3 has 16 amino acids. CDR3 amino acids: CASSQEGNAAYNEQFF. CDR3 nucleotides: TGCGCCAGCAGCCAAGAAGGAAACGCAGCTTACAATGAGCAGTTCTTC.

CDR3 coding DNA: TGTGCCAGCAGCTTTCAGGGACTAGCGGGAGGTTCCTACAATGAGCAGTTCTTC. Protein sequence: CASSFQGLAGGSYNEQFF. The V call is TRBV7-3, the J call TRBJ2-1; the match to TRBD2 covers 15 bases. Trimming took 3 bases from V and 1 from J; bases not matched to a gene: 4. CDR3 length equals 18 residues. The germline V gene encodes CDR1 SGHTA and CDR2 FQGTGA.

The chain combines TRBV15 with TRBJ2-7; D tentatively fits TRBD1 or TRBD2 (5 bases each). The V and J ends lost 8 bases and 5 bases respectively, with 16 bases between them. This CDR3 is built from 13 residues. In germline, CDR1 is LNHNV, CDR2 YYDKDF (reference sequence). The CDR3 sequence is CATEDAGTHEQYF. CDR3 DNA: TGTGCCACCGAAGATGCAGGGACCCACGAGCAGTACTTC.

The chain links TRBV23-1 to TRBJ2-2; no reliable D call. TRBV23-1 has ORF status, its function being uncertain. V was clipped by 4 bases and J by 3 bases, with 9 bases between them. This CDR3 region has 14 residues. The CDR3 coding sequence is TGCGCCAGCAGTCTTCCTACTTACACCGGGGAGCTGTTTTTT. Translating gives CASSLPTYTGELFF.

The chain combines TRBV2 with TRBJ1-4, with TRBD1 as a possible D gene (6 bases). Looked up from germline, CDR1 is SNHLY and CDR2 is FYNNEI. This CDR3 is built from 16 residues. V lost 0 bases, J lost 5 bases, and 13 bases lay in between. In DNA, the CDR3 is TGTGCCAGCAGTGAAGCGTTAACAGGGAAGAATGAAAAACTGTTTTTT. This translates into CASSEALTGKNEKLFF.

The V call is TRBV2, the J call TRBJ2-3; 8 bases match TRBD2. From germline, CDR1 is SNHLY and CDR2 FYNNEI. J was trimmed by 4 bases and V by 6 bases; bases with no gene match: 9. The CDR3 extends over 15 amino acids. The CDR3 protein is CASRPRGLAADTQYF. DNA of the CDR3: TGTGCCAGCAGACCCCGAGGACTAGCTGCAGATACGCAGTATTTT.

The rearrangement links TRBV5-4 to TRBJ2-2; D is unclear. V lost 0 bases to trimming and J lost 5 bases, with 5 bases between them. The CDR3 consists of 13 residues. CDR1 SGHNT and CDR2 YYREEE come from the germline V gene (reference sequence). CDR3 bases: TGTGCCAGCAGCTTGGTGGGGACCGGGGAGCTGTTTTTT. Protein product: CASSLVGTGELFF.

The rearrangement links TRBV5-1 to TRBJ1-1; D is ambiguous. Germline assignment: CDR1 SGHRS and CDR2 YFSETQ. V gave up 4 bases and J gave up 2 bases, with 9 bases separating them. The CDR3 is 13 residues long. The CDR3 here is CASSLVANTEAFF. The CDR3 nucleotides are TGCGCCAGCAGCCTCGTAGCCAACACTGAAGCTTTCTTT.

This chain connects TRBV7-2 to TRBJ2-1; D not resolved. Germline V lookup: CDR1 SGHTA, CDR2 FQGNSA. The V end was cut by 5 bases, the J end by 5 bases, with 22 bases between. The CDR3 is 17 residues long. CDR3 protein: CASSPNAGVFPHNEQFF. The CDR3 bases are TGTGCCAGCAGCCCCAATGCTGGGGTTTTCCCTCACAATGAGCAGTTCTTC.

This sequence joins TRBV6-5 and TRBJ2-7; D may be TRBD2 (6 bases). In germline, CDR1 is MNHEY, CDR2 SVGAGI. CDR3 size: 15 residues. Between the trimmed V and J ends, which lost 1 base and 4 bases, there was a span of 14 bases. CDR3 nucleotide sequence: TGTGCCAGCAGTTACTTGGGTGGAGGGGCATACGAGCAGTACTTC. The encoded protein is CASSYLGGGAYEQYF.

This chain links TRBV11-2 with TRBJ2-7; 9 nucleotides line up with TRBD2. The CDR3 loop spans 15 amino acids. Trimming took 2 bases from V and 3 from J; bases not matched to a gene: 5. Germline lookup yields CDR1 SGHAT and CDR2 FQNNGV. CDR3 sequence (DNA): TGTGCCAGCAGCTTAAGTGTGCGGGAGGGCTACGAGCAGTACTTC. The encoded protein is CASSLSVREGYEQYF. Based on the CDR3 plus reference TRBV11-2 and TRBJ2-7, the full variable domain is EAGVAQSPRYKIIEKRQSVAFWCNPISGHATLYWYQQILGQGPKLLIQFQNNGVVDDSQLPKDRFSAERLKGVDSTLKIQPAKLEDSAVYLCASSLSVREGYEQYFGPGTRLTVT.

The chain recombines TRBV11-3 with TRBJ2-1; the D is unclear. V was clipped by 5 bases and J by 6 bases, with 14 bases between them. The germline CDR1 and CDR2 sequences are SGHNT and YENEEA. The CDR3 covers 14 residues. The CDR3 sequence: CASSPFLSPNEQFF. In DNA, the CDR3 is TGTGCCAGCAGCCCGTTTTTGAGTCCCAATGAGCAGTTCTTC.

The V gene is TRBV13, the J gene TRBJ2-3; D may be TRBD2 (6 bases). V was cut by 1 base and J by 3 bases, with 14 bases left in between. This CDR3 region has 16 residues. CDR1 and CDR2 from the germline V gene are PRHDT and FYEKMQ (reference sequence). CDR3 loop: CASSLVQETRTDTQYF. The CDR3 coding sequence is TGTGCCAGCAGCTTAGTACAGGAGACTAGAACAGATACGCAGTATTTT.

V and J are TRBV2 and TRBJ2-2; D is perhaps TRBD2 (5 bases). Germline V lookup: CDR1 SNHLY, CDR2 FYNNEI. V lost 8 bases to trimming and J lost 7 bases, with 5 bases between them. CDR3 length equals 10 residues. Written as DNA, the CDR3 is TGTGCCAGCGCGGGCGGGGAGCTGTTTTTT. Amino acids: CASAGGELFF. Filled out from reference TRBV2 and TRBJ2-2, the complete variable domain reads EPEVTQTPSHQVTQMGQEVILRCVPISNHLYFYWYRQILGQKVEFLVSFYNNEISEKSEIFDDQFSVERPDGSNFTLKIRSTKLEDSAMYFCASAGGELFFGEGSRLTVL.

The chain has TRBV2 and TRBJ1-2; D is uncertain. Germline V gene data show CDR1 as SNHLY and CDR2 as FYNNEI. Between the trimmed V and J ends, which lost 3 bases and 4 bases, there was a span of 6 bases. The CDR3 runs 12 residues. CDR3: CASSEESYGYTF. CDR3 bases: TGTGCCAGCAGTGAGGAGAGCTATGGCTACACCTTC.

In the case of this clone: A read error may account for a junction end that differs from germline. The chain's CDR3 is CASSRVVLGEQYF. For the CDR3, the DNA is TGTGCTAGCAGCAGGGTCGTCCTCGGCGAGCAGTACTTC. This chain connects TRBV7-7 to TRBJ2-7, with D possibly matching TRBD1 (5 bases). Germline V CDR1 and CDR2: SSHAT, FNYEAQ (reference sequence). This CDR3 is built from 13 residues.